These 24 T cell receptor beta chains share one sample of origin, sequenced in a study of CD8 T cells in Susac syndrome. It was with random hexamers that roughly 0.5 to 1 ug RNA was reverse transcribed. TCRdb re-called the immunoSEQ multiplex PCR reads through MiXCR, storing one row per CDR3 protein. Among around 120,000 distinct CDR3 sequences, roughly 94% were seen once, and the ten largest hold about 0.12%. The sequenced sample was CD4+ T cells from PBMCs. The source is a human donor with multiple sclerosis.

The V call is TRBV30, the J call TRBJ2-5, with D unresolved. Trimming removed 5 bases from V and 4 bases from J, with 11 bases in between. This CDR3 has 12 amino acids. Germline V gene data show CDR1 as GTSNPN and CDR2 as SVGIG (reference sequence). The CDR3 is CAWAERRETQYF. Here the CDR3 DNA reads TGTGCCTGGGCGGAGAGACGAGAGACCCAGTACTTC.

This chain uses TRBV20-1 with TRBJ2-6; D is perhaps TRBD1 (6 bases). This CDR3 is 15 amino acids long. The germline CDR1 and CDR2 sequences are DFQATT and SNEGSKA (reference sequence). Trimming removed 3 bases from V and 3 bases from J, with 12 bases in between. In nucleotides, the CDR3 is TGCAGTGCTAGGGTCCCAGGGGTTGGGGCCAACGTCCTGACTTTC. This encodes CSARVPGVGANVLTF.

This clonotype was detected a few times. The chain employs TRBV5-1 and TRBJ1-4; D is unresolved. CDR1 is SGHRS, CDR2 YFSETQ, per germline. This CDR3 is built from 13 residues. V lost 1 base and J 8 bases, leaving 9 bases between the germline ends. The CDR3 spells CASSLRSNEKLFF. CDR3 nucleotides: TGCGCCAGCAGCTTGAGGAGCAACGAAAAACTGTTTTTT.

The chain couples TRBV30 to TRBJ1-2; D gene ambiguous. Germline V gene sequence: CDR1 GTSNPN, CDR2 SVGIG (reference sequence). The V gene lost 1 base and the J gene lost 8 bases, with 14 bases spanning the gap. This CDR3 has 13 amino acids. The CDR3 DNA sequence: TGTGCCTGGAGTGGGAGCGGGAGCGGGGGCTACACCTTC. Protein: CAWSGSGSGGYTF.

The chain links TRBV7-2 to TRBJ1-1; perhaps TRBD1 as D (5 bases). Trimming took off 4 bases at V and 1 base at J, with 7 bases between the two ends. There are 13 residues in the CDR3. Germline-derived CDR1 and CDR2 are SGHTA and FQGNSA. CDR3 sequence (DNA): TGTGCCAGCAGCTCGGGGGAGAACACTGAAGCTTTCTTT. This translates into CASSSGENTEAFF.

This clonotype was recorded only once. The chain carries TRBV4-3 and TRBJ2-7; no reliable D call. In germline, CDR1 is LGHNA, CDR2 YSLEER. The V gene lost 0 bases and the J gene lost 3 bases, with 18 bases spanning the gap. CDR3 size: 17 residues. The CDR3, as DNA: TGCGCCAGCAGCCAAGATGCAGTTTCAACCTATAGCTACGAGCAGTACTTC. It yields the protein CASSQDAVSTYSYEQYF.

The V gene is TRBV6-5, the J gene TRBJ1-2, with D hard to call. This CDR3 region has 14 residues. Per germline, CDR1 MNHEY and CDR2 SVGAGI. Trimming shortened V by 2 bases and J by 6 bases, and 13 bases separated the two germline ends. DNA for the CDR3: TGTGCCAGCAGTTACAACGGGGTTAGAGATGGCTACACCTTC. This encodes CASSYNGVRDGYTF.

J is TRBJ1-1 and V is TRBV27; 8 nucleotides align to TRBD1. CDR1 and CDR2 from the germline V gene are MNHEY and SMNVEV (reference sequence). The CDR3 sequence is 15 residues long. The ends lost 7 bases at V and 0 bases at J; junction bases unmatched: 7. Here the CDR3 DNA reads TGTGCCAGCACGCCCCAGGGGGCCCTGAACACTGAAGCTTTCTTT. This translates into CASTPQGALNTEAFF.

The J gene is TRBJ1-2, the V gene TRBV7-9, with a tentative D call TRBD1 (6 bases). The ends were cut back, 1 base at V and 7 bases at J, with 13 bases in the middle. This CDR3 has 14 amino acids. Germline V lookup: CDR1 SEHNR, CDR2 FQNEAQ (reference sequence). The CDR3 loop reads CASSLGQDGSGYTF. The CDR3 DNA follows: TGTGCCAGCAGCTTAGGACAGGATGGGAGTGGCTACACCTTC. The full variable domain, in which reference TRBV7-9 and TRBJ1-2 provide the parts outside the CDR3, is DTGVSQNPRHKITKRGQNVTFRCDPISEHNRLYWYRQTLGQGPEFLTYFQNEAQLEKSRLLSDRFSAERPKGSFSTLEIQRTEQGDSAMYLCASSLGQDGSGYTFGSGTRLTVV.

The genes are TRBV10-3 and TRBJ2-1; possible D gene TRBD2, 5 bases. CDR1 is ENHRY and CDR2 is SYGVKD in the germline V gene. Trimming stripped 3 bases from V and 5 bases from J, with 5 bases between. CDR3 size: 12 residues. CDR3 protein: CAISELDNEQFF. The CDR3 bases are TGTGCCATCAGTGAACTAGACAATGAGCAGTTCTTC.

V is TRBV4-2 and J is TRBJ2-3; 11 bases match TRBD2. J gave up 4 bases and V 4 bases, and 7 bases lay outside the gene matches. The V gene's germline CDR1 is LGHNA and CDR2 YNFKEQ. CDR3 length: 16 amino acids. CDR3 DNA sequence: TGTGCCAGCAGCCTCAGTCTAGCGGGGGGATCAGATACGCAGTATTTT. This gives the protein CASSLSLAGGSDTQYF.

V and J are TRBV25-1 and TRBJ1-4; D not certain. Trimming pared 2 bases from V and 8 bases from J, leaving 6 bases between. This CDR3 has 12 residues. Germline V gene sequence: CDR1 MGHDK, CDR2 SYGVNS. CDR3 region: CASSEQREKLFF. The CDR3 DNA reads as TGTGCCAGCAGTGAACAGCGGGAAAAACTGTTTTTT.

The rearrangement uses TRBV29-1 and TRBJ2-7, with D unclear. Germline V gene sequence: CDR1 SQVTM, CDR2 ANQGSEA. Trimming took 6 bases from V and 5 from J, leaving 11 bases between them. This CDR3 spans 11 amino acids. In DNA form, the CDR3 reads TGCAGCGTAGCACTCGGCCACGAGCAGTACTTC. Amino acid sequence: CSVALGHEQYF.

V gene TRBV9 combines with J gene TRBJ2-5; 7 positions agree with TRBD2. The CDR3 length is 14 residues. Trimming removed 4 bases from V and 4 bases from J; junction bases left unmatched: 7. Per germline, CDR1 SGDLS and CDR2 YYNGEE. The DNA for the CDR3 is TGTGCCAGCAGCTTCCGACTAGCCTCAGAGACCCAGTACTTC. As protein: CASSFRLASETQYF.

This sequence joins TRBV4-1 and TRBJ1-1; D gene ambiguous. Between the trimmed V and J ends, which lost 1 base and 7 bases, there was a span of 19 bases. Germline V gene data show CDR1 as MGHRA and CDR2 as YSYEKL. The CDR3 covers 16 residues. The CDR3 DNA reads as TGCGCCAGCAGCCAAGTTTTCCTCTCCGTTGGGGATGAAGCTTTCTTT. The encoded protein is CASSQVFLSVGDEAFF.

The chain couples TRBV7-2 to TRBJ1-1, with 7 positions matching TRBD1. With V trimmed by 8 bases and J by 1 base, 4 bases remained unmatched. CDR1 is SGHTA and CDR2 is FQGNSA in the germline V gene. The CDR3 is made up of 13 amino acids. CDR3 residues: CASLGQTNTEAFF. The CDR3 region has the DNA TGTGCCAGCTTGGGACAGACGAACACTGAAGCTTTCTTT.

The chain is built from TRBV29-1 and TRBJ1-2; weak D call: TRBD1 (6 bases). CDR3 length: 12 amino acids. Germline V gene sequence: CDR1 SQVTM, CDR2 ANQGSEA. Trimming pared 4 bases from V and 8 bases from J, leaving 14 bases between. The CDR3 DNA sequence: TGCAGCGTTGTAGGAACAGGGAGCGGCTACACCTTC. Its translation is CSVVGTGSGYTF.

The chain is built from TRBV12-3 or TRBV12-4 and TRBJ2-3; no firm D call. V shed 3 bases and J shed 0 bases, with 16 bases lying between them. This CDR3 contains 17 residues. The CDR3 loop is CASSFPPAMTSTDTQYF. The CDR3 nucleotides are TGTGCCAGCAGTTTTCCTCCCGCTATGACTAGCACAGATACGCAGTATTTT.

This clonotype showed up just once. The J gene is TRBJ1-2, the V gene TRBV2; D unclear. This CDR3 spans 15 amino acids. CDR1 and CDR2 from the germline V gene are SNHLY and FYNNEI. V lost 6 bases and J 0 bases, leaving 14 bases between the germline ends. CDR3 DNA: TGTGCCAGCAGAAGAAGTGGGGTGCCTAACTATGGCTACACCTTC. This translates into CASRRSGVPNYGYTF. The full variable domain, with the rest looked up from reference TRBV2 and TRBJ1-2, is EPEVTQTPSHQVTQMGQEVILRCVPISNHLYFYWYRQILGQKVEFLVSFYNNEISEKSEIFDDQFSVERPDGSNFTLKIRSTKLEDSAMYFCASRRSGVPNYGYTFGSGTRLTVV.

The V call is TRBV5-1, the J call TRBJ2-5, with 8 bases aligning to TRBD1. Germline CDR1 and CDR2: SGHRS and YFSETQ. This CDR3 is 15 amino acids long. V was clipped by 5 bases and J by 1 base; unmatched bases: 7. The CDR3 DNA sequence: TGCGCCAGCAGTACGACAGGGGCGATCCAAGAGACCCAGTACTTC. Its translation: CASSTTGAIQETQYF.

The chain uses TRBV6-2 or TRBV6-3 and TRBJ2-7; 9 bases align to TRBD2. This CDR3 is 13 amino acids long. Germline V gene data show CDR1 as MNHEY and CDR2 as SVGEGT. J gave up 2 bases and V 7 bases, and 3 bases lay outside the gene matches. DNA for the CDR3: TGTGCCAGCATGGCGGGAGGGGCCTACGAGCAGTACTTC. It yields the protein CASMAGGAYEQYF.

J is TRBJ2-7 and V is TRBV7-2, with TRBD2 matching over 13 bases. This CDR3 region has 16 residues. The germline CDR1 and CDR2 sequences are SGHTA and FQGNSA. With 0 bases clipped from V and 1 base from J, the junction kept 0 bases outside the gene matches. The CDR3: CASSLALAGGSYEQYF. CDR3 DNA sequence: TGTGCCAGCAGCTTAGCACTAGCGGGAGGGTCCTACGAGCAGTACTTC. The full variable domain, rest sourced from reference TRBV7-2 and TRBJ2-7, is GAGVSQSPSNKVTEKGKDVELRCDPISGHTALYWYRQSLGQGLEFLIYFQGNSAPDKSGLPSDRFSAERTGGSVSTLTIQRTQQEDSAVYLCASSLALAGGSYEQYFGPGTRLTVT.

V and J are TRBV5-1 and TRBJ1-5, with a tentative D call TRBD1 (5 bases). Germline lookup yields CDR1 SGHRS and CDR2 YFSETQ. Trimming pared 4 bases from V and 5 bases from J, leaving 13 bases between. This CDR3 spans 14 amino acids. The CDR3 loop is CASSHGGADQPQHF. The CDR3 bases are TGCGCCAGCAGCCACGGAGGGGCGGATCAGCCCCAGCATTTT.

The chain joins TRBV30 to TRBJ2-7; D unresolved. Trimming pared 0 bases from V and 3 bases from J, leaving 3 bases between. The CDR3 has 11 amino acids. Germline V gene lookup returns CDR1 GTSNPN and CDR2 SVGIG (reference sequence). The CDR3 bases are TGTGCCTGGAGTGTACTCTACGAGCAGTACTTC. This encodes CAWSVLYEQYF.